This is a list of T cell receptor beta chains from one sample in a study of cytomegalovirus exposure and HLA in healthy donors. Clones were read by immunoSEQ multiplex PCR, and TCRdb kept only the in-frame ones, dropping some. The repertoire includes 200,000 to 300,000 clones, 75% to 85% of them detected once, and roughly 7.4% sits in the top ten. Specimen: PBMCs. The source is a woman aged 60-75 years in good health and CMV-seropositive. Each CDR3 is given with its conserved first and last residue. The D gene is left open where the match is weak. Only part of the rows carry a size: once, few, many, or a class if the clone is expanded.

v_call,d_call,clone_size,j_call,cdr3_nt,cdr3_aa
TRBV29-1,TRBD1,NA,TRBJ2-3,TGCAGCGCCCGGGGCCTCCGGGACAGGGGTAGCACAGATACGCAGTATTTT,CSARGLRDRGSTDTQYF
TRBV6-6,TRBD1,NA,TRBJ1-1,TGTGCCAGCAGGACAGGGATGAACACTGAAGCTTTCTTT,CASRTGMNTEAFF
TRBV18,NA,NA,TRBJ2-7,TGTGCCAGCTCACCTGGGACTCACTACGAGCAGTACTTC,CASSPGTHYEQYF
TRBV2,TRBD1,NA,TRBJ1-1,TGTGCCAGCAAAGTAGGGACAGGGCCAAGCGGGACTGAAGCTTTCTTT,CASKVGTGPSGTEAFF
TRBV30,NA,NA,TRBJ2-1,TGTGCCTGGATGGCGGGACCCTACAATGAGCAGTTCTTC,CAWMAGPYNEQFF
TRBV2,TRBD2,NA,TRBJ2-1,TGTGCCAGCAGATCGGGCGCGAAGACTAGCGGGAGGCTGATTTCCTACAATGAGCAGTTCTTC,CASRSGAKTSGRLISYNEQFF
TRBV5-6,TRBD1,NA,TRBJ1-4,TGTGCCAGCAGCGGAGCCGGGACAGGGGGTTTCTCTAATGAAAAACTGTTTTTT,CASSGAGTGGFSNEKLFF
TRBV29-1,TRBD1,few,TRBJ2-5,TGCAGCGTGCGGACAGGGGCCCAAGAGACCCAGTACTTC,CSVRTGAQETQYF
TRBV9,TRBD2,few,TRBJ2-7,TGTGCCAGCAGCCCAGGACTAGATCCAGTGCAGTACTTC,CASSPGLDPVQYF
TRBV7-8,TRBD2,NA,TRBJ2-1,TGTGCCAGCAGCCCAAGAGTAGCGGGAGGCCCGGGCGATGAGCAGTTCTTC,CASSPRVAGGPGDEQFF
TRBV4-1,TRBD2,NA,TRBJ2-1,TGCGCCAGCAGCCGAATTCAGAGGGAGGGAATCTACAATGAGCAGTTCTTC,CASSRIQREGIYNEQFF
TRBV7-9,NA,NA,TRBJ2-1,TGTGCCAGCAGTATAGCGGAATTCGTTATGGATGAGCAGTTCTTC,CASSIAEFVMDEQFF
TRBV6-4,NA,NA,TRBJ2-2,TGTGCCAGCGAAGCGTTGTATGGCGCCGGGGAGCTGTTTTTT,CASEALYGAGELFF
TRBV15,TRBD1,once,TRBJ2-7,TGTGCCACCAGCAGACCTCGGACAGGGAGTATGTCCGAGCAGTACTTC,CATSRPRTGSMSEQYF
TRBV19,NA,NA,TRBJ1-5,TGTGCCAGTAGTATCCTGGGGGCAAGGGGGAATCAGCCCCAGCATTTT,CASSILGARGNQPQHF
TRBV10-3,TRBD1,once,TRBJ2-2,TGTGCCATAACAGGGGACACCGGGGAGCTGTTTTTT,CAITGDTGELFF
TRBV6-1,TRBD2,NA,TRBJ2-7,TGTGCCAGCAGCCGGAGCGGGAGCGGGACCTACGAGCAGTACTTC,CASSRSGSGTYEQYF
TRBV2,NA,few,TRBJ2-7,TGTGCCAGCATGACGACTAGAACCGTCTACGAGCAGTACTTC,CASMTTRTVYEQYF
TRBV6-6,TRBD1,once,TRBJ1-6,TGTGCCAGCGGAAGGGGGCCTTCACCCCTCCACTTT,CASGRGPSPLHF
TRBV10-2,NA,NA,TRBJ2-7,TGCGCCAGCACAGAGGGTAGGGCGGGCGAGCAGTACTTC,CASTEGRAGEQYF
TRBV4-1,TRBD2,once,TRBJ2-5,TGCGCCAGCAGCCAGAAGGCTAGCGGGAGAGAGACCCAGTACTTC,CASSQKASGRETQYF
TRBV4-2,NA,NA,TRBJ1-3,TGTGCCAGCAGCCAAGATCTTGTACAGTTCTCTGGAAACACCATATATTTT,CASSQDLVQFSGNTIYF
TRBV7-9,NA,once,TRBJ2-5,TGTGCCAGCAGCTTAGCGGGAGGTGGCCAAGAGACCCAGTACTTC,CASSLAGGGQETQYF
TRBV5-1,NA,NA,TRBJ1-2,TGCGCCAGCAGCTTGCTACCCAGGGGTAGGGGCTACACCTTC,CASSLLPRGRGYTF
TRBV6-5,TRBD1,NA,TRBJ2-7,TGTGCCAGCAGTTACGCCAGGGGGACCTACGAGCAGTACTTC,CASSYARGTYEQYF
TRBV4-1,TRBD2,few,TRBJ2-3,TGCGCCAGCAGCTCCTGGGGCGCAGCGGGAGGGCCCCCAGATACGCAGTATTTT,CASSSWGAAGGPPDTQYF
TRBV27,NA,NA,TRBJ1-4,TGTGCCAGCAGTGAAGGGGGAGGGAATGAAAAACTGTTTTTT,CASSEGGGNEKLFF
TRBV9,TRBD2,NA,TRBJ2-1,TGTGCCAGCAGCGTAGTAGCGGGAGGGTACAATGAGCAGTTCTTC,CASSVVAGGYNEQFF
TRBV5-1,TRBD1,NA,TRBJ1-2,TGCGCCAGCAGTAGGGACAGGCTTGTCGACACCTTC,CASSRDRLVDTF
TRBV1,NA,few,TRBJ2-7,TGCACCAGCAGCCAAGCCCAGACTAACAACTCCTACGAGCAGTACTTC,CTSSQAQTNNSYEQYF
TRBV6-5,TRBD1,NA,TRBJ1-3,TGTGCCAGCAGTTCCCTAGACAGGGGCCCTGGAAACACCATATATTTT,CASSSLDRGPGNTIYF
TRBV6-1,NA,once,TRBJ2-3,TGTGCCAGCAGTGAAAAGTACCTAGTGGGAGATACGCAGTATTTT,CASSEKYLVGDTQYF
TRBV18,TRBD1,once,TRBJ1-1,TGTGCCAGCTCACCCCTTGACGGGACAGCTAACACTGAAGCTTTCTTT,CASSPLDGTANTEAFF